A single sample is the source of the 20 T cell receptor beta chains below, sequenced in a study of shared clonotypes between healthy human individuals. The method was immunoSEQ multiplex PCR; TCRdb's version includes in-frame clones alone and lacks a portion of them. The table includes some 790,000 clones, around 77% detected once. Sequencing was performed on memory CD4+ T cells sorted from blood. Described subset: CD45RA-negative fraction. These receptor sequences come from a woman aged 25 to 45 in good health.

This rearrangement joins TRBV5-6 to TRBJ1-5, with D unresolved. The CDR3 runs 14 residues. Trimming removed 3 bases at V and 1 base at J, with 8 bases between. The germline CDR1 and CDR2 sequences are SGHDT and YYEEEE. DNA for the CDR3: TGTGCCAGCAGCTGGATGGGGAGCAATCAGCCCCAGCATTTT. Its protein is CASSWMGSNQPQHF. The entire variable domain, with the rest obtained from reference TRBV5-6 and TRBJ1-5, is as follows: DAGVTQSPTHLIKTRGQQVTLRCSPKSGHDTVSWYQQALGQGPQFIFQYYEEEERQRGNFPDRFSGHQFPNYSSELNVNALLLGDSALYLCASSWMGSNQPQHFGDGTRLSIL.

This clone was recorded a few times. CDR3 bases: TGTGCCAGCAGCGTAGCGGGAGGGCCAGATACGCAGTATTTT. Its protein product is CASSVAGGPDTQYF. The chain employs TRBV25-1 and TRBJ2-3; the match to TRBD2 covers 11 bases. Per the germline V gene, CDR1 is MGHDK and CDR2 is SYGVNS. This CDR3 comprises 14 residues. J was trimmed by 4 bases and V by 6 bases; bases with no gene match: 3.

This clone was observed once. The CDR3 DNA reads TGTGCCAGCAGCCCCCGAGGAGCGTCCAATGGTGATACGCAGTATTTT. Amino acids: CASSPRGASNGDTQYF. This chain links TRBV27 with TRBJ2-3; D not certain. The CDR3 totals 16 residues. The V gene lost 6 bases and the J gene lost 6 bases, with 22 bases spanning the gap. Germline V gives CDR1 MNHEY, CDR2 SMNVEV (reference sequence).

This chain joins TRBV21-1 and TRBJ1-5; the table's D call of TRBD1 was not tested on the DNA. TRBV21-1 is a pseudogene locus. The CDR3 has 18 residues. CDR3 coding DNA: TGTGCCAGCAGCATGGAGACGGTGGACAGGGAAAGTCGTCAGCCCCAGCATTTT. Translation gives CASSMETVDRESRQPQHF.

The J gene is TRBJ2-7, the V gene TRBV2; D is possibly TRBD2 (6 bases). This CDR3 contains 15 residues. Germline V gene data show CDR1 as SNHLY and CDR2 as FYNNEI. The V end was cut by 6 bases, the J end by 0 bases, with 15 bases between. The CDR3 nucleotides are TGTGCCAGCAGCGATCGGGGGAGAGCCTCCTACGAGCAGTACTTC. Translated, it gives CASSDRGRASYEQYF.

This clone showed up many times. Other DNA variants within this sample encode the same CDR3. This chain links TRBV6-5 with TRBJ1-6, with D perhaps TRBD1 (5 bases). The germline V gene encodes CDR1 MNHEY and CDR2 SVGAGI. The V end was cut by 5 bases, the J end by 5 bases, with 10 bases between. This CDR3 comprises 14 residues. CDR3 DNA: TGTGCCAGCAGTCGCCAGGGAAATAATTCACCCCTCCACTTT. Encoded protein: CASSRQGNNSPLHF.

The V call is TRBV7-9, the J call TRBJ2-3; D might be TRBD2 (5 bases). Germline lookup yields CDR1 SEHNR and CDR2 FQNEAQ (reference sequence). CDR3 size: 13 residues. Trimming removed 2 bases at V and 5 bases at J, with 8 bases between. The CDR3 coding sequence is TGTGCCAGCAGCTTATACGGGGTAGATACGCAGTATTTT. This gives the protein CASSLYGVDTQYF. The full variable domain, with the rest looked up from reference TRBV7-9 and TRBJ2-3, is DTGVSQNPRHKITKRGQNVTFRCDPISEHNRLYWYRQTLGQGPEFLTYFQNEAQLEKSRLLSDRFSAERPKGSFSTLEIQRTEQGDSAMYLCASSLYGVDTQYFGPGTRLTVL.

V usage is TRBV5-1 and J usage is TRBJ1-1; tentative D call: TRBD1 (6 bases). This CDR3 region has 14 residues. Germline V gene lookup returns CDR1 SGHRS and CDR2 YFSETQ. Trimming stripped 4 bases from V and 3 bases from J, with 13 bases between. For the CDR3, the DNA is TGCGCCAGCAGCCAACAGGGACCTCACACTGAAGCTTTCTTT. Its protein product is CASSQQGPHTEAFF.

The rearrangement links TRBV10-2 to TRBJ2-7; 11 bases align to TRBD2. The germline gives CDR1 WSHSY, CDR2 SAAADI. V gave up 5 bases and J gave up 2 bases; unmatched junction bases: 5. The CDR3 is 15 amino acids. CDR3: CASSTRLAGTYEQYF. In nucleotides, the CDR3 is TGCGCCAGCAGTACGAGACTAGCGGGGACCTACGAGCAGTACTTC.

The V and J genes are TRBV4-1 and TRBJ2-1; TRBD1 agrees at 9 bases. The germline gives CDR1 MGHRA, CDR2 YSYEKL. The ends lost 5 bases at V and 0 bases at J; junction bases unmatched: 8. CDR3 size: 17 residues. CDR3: CASSTGQGVSSYNEQFF. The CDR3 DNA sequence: TGCGCCAGCAGCACGGGACAGGGTGTAAGCTCCTACAATGAGCAGTTCTTC.

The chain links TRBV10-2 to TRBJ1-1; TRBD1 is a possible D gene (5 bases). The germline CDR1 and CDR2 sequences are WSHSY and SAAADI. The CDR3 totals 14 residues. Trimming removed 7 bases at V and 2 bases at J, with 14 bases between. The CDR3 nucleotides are TGCGCCAGCACCGCGCGGCAGGGAAACACTGAAGCTTTCTTT. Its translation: CASTARQGNTEAFF.

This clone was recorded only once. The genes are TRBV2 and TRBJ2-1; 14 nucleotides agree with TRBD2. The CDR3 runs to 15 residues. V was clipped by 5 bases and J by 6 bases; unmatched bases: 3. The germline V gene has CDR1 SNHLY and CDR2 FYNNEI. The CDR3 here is CASSRLAGGPNEQFF. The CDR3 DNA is TGTGCCAGCAGTCGACTAGCGGGAGGGCCCAATGAGCAGTTCTTC. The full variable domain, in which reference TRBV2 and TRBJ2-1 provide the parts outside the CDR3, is EPEVTQTPSHQVTQMGQEVILRCVPISNHLYFYWYRQILGQKVEFLVSFYNNEISEKSEIFDDQFSVERPDGSNFTLKIRSTKLEDSAMYFCASSRLAGGPNEQFFGPGTRLTVL.

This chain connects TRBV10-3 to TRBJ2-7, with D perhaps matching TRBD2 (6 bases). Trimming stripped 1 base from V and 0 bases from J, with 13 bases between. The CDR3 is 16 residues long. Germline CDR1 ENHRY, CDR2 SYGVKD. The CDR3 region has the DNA TGTGCCATCAGTGAGTTGCCAGCGACTAGCTCCTACGAGCAGTACTTC. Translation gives CAISELPATSSYEQYF.

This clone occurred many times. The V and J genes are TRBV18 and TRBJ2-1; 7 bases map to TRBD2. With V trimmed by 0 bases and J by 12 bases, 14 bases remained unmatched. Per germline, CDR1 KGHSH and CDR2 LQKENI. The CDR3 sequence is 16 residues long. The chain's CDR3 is CASSPPGQAGGGGQFF. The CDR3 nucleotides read TGTGCCAGCTCACCACCGGGTCAGGCAGGCGGCGGGGGGCAGTTCTTC.

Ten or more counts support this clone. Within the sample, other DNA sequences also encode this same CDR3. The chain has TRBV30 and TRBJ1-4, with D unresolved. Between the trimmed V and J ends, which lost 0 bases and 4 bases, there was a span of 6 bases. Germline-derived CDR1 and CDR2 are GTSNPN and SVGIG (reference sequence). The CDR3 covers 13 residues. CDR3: CAWSVQRNEKLFF. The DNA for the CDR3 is TGTGCCTGGAGTGTACAGCGTAATGAAAAACTGTTTTTT.

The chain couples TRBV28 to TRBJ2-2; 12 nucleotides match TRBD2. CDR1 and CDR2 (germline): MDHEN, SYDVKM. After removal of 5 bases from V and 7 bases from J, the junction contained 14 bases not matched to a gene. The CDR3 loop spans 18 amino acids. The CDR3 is CASSEVGLAGVQGGELFF. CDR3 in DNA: TGTGCCAGCAGTGAGGTGGGACTAGCGGGTGTTCAGGGCGGGGAGCTGTTTTTT. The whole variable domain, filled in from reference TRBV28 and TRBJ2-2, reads DVKVTQSSRYLVKRTGEKVFLECVQDMDHENMFWYRQDPGLGLRLIYFSYDVKMKEKGDIPEGYSVSREKKERFSLILESASTNQTSMYLCASSEVGLAGVQGGELFFGEGSRLTVL.

The CDR3 spells CASFTRAERGKNEQFF. In nucleotides, the CDR3 is TGTGCCAGCTTCACAAGGGCGGAGAGGGGTAAGAATGAGCAGTTCTTC. The chain is built from TRBV18 and TRBJ2-1, with D possibly called TRBD1 or TRBD2 (5 bases each). CDR3 size: 16 residues. Germline lookup yields CDR1 KGHSH and CDR2 LQKENI. Trimming removed 7 bases from V and 7 bases from J, with 23 bases in between.

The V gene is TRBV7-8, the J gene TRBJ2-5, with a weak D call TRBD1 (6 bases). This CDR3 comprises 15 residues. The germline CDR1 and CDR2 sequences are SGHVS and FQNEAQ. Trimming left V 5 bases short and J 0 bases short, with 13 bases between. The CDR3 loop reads CASSDRTEYQETQYF. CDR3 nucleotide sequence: TGTGCCAGCAGCGACAGGACGGAATACCAAGAGACCCAGTACTTC.

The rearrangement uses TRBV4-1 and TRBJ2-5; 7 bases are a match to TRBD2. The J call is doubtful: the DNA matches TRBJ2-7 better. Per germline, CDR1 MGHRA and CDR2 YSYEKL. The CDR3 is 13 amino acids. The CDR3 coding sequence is TGCGCCAGCAGCCTGACTAGCCGCTACGAGCAGTACTTC. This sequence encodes CASSLTSRYEQYF.

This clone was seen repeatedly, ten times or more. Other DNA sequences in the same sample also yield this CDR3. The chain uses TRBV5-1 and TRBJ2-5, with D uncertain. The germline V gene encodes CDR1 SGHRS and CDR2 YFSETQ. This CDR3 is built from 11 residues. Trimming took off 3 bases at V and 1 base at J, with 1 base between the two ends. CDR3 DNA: TGCGCCAGCAGCTCCCAAGAGACCCAGTACTTC. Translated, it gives CASSSQETQYF.